This is a list of T cell receptor beta chains from one sample in a study of CD8+ T cells in alopecia areata. Measured with immunoSEQ multiplex PCR; TCRdb has only the in-frame clones, and not every one. The sample carries about 210,000 clones, more than 45% recorded once. Sequenced here: CD4+ T cells sorted from blood, sampled at week 4, from a patient treated with tofacitinib. The receptors shown here come from a human donor with alopecia areata. Both conserved end residues are part of each CDR3. Each record gives: J gene, clone size, D gene, V gene, CDR3 protein, CDR3 DNA. D genes are given only for firm matches. The size of a clone is reported for some rows only, either as once, few or many, or as a class for expanded clones.

J: TRBJ2-4
size: few
D: TRBD1
V: TRBV30
CDR3: CAWSATGENIQYF
DNA: TGTGCCTGGAGTGCCACAGGGGAGAACATTCAGTACTTC

J: TRBJ1-6
size: -
D: TRBD1
V: TRBV30
CDR3: CAWRGQGRSPLHF
DNA: TGTGCCTGGAGGGGACAGGGGCGTTCACCCCTCCACTTT

J: TRBJ1-1
size: few
D: -
V: TRBV7-9
CDR3: CASSGTRENTEAFF
DNA: TGTGCCAGCAGCGGCACCAGAGAGAACACTGAAGCTTTCTTT

J: TRBJ1-1
size: -
D: -
V: TRBV29-1
CDR3: CSAGNSGTEAFF
DNA: TGCAGCGCTGGAAATAGCGGCACTGAAGCTTTCTTT

J: TRBJ2-5
size: -
D: -
V: TRBV15
CDR3: CATSSLGGKETQYF
DNA: TGTGCCACCAGCTCACTGGGTGGGAAAGAGACCCAGTACTTC

J: TRBJ1-1
size: -
D: -
V: TRBV25-1
CDR3: CASSEYGGGSNTEAFF
DNA: TGTGCCAGCAGTGAATACGGTGGGGGTTCGAACACTGAAGCTTTCTTT

J: TRBJ1-1
size: -
D: TRBD1
V: TRBV11-3
CDR3: CASSLAGGNTEAFF
DNA: TGTGCCAGCAGCTTAGCAGGGGGGAACACTGAAGCTTTCTTT

J: TRBJ2-2
size: -
D: -
V: TRBV29-1
CDR3: CSVNRELAGTGELFF
DNA: TGCAGCGTCAACAGGGAATTAGCGGGCACCGGGGAGCTGTTTTTT

J: TRBJ2-3
size: few
D: -
V: TRBV2
CDR3: CASSSGRGNTDTQYF
DNA: TGTGCCAGCTCCTCGGGTAGAGGCAACACAGATACGCAGTATTTT

J: TRBJ2-7
size: -
D: -
V: TRBV6-6
CDR3: CASSLGPTYEQYF
DNA: TGTGCCAGCAGTCTAGGTCCCACCTACGAGCAGTACTTC

J: TRBJ1-2
size: -
D: TRBD1
V: TRBV28
CDR3: CASSRTGANFGNYGYTF
DNA: TGTGCCAGCAGTCGGACAGGGGCGAACTTCGGAAACTATGGCTACACCTTC

J: TRBJ2-7
size: -
D: TRBD2
V: TRBV10-3
CDR3: CAISERGGSSYEQYF
DNA: TGTGCCATCAGTGAGCGGGGGGGGAGCTCCTACGAGCAGTACTTC

J: TRBJ2-7
size: few
D: -
V: TRBV19
CDR3: CASSEGGSYEQYF
DNA: TGTGCCAGTAGTGAAGGGGGCTCCTACGAGCAGTACTTC

J: TRBJ1-2
size: -
D: TRBD1
V: TRBV30
CDR3: CAWKDRVEGYTF
DNA: TGTGCCTGGAAGGACAGGGTAGAGGGCTACACCTTC

J: TRBJ1-4
size: -
D: -
V: TRBV29-1
CDR3: CSVGGSVGEKLFF
DNA: TGCAGCGTGGGAGGTTCCGTGGGTGAAAAACTGTTTTTT

J: TRBJ1-1
size: -
D: -
V: TRBV29-1
CDR3: CSVRPQQNTEAFF
DNA: TGCAGCGTTCGGCCTCAGCAGAACACTGAAGCTTTCTTT

J: TRBJ2-7
size: -
D: -
V: TRBV7-2
CDR3: CASSPNRGPYEQYF
DNA: TGTGCCAGCAGCCCCAACCGAGGACCCTACGAGCAGTACTTC

J: TRBJ2-5
size: few
D: -
V: TRBV29-1
CDR3: CSVEGASLETQYF
DNA: TGCAGCGTTGAAGGGGCTAGTTTGGAGACCCAGTACTTC

J: TRBJ2-7
size: medium-sized
D: TRBD1
V: TRBV25-1
CDR3: CASSEFGGQGQHF
DNA: TGTGCCAGCAGTGAATTTGGGGGACAGGGTCAGCACTTC

J: TRBJ2-7
size: -
D: TRBD1
V: TRBV2
CDR3: CASSEGQDYEQYF
DNA: TGTGCCAGCAGCGAAGGACAGGACTACGAGCAGTACTTC

J: TRBJ2-7
size: few
D: -
V: TRBV9
CDR3: CASSNGGSEQYF
DNA: TGTGCCAGCAGCAACGGGGGTAGCGAGCAGTACTTC

J: TRBJ2-1
size: -
D: -
V: TRBV5-6
CDR3: CASSLARESNEQFF
DNA: TGTGCCAGCAGCTTAGCGCGGGAAAGCAATGAGCAGTTCTTC

J: TRBJ2-7
size: -
D: -
V: TRBV2
CDR3: CASSELGAEQYF
DNA: TGTGCCAGCAGTGAATTGGGTGCCGAGCAGTACTTC

J: TRBJ1-1
size: -
D: -
V: TRBV5-1
CDR3: CASSVGQPLMNTEAFF
DNA: TGCGCCAGCAGCGTTGGACAGCCCCTTATGAACACTGAAGCTTTCTTT

J: TRBJ2-3
size: -
D: TRBD2
V: TRBV19
CDR3: CASSSAGTQYF
DNA: TGTGCCAGTAGTTCAGCGGGAACGCAGTATTTT

J: TRBJ2-5
size: -
D: -
V: TRBV30
CDR3: CASTITTDGETQYF
DNA: TGTGCCTCAACAATCACGACAGACGGGGAGACCCAGTACTTC

J: TRBJ2-2
size: -
D: TRBD1
V: TRBV2
CDR3: CASSEDQGANTGELFF
DNA: TGTGCCAGCAGTGAAGATCAGGGGGCAAACACCGGGGAGCTGTTTTTT

J: TRBJ1-3
size: -
D: -
V: TRBV6-5
CDR3: CASAYSGNTIYF
DNA: TGTGCCAGCGCGTACTCTGGAAACACCATATATTTT

J: TRBJ1-3
size: once
D: TRBD1
V: TRBV5-1
CDR3: CASSLRQGGGSGNTIYF
DNA: TGCGCCAGCAGCCTCCGACAGGGTGGCGGCTCTGGAAACACCATATATTTT

J: TRBJ2-3
size: few
D: -
V: TRBV6-4
CDR3: CASSERVSTDTQYF
DNA: TGTGCCAGCAGTGAAAGGGTTAGCACAGATACGCAGTATTTT

J: TRBJ2-2
size: -
D: -
V: TRBV30
CDR3: CAWDGVRGGGELFF
DNA: TGTGCCTGGGATGGAGTACGTGGGGGCGGGGAGCTGTTTTTT

J: TRBJ2-7
size: few
D: TRBD1
V: TRBV6-5
CDR3: CASSAGTGREQYF
DNA: TGTGCCAGCAGTGCTGGGACAGGGCGCGAGCAGTACTTC

J: TRBJ1-2
size: once
D: TRBD1
V: TRBV11-2
CDR3: CASRSNRDRARGYTF
DNA: TGTGCCAGCAGATCCAACCGGGACAGGGCGCGGGGCTACACCTTC

J: TRBJ1-5
size: -
D: TRBD1
V: TRBV27
CDR3: CASRGQGNQPQHF
DNA: TGTGCCAGCAGAGGACAGGGGAATCAGCCCCAGCATTTT

J: TRBJ1-1
size: few
D: -
V: TRBV29-1
CDR3: CSVGDYTEAFF
DNA: TGCAGCGTCGGGGATTACACTGAAGCTTTCTTT

J: TRBJ2-4
size: -
D: TRBD2
V: TRBV30
CDR3: CAWKAVAGLWYF
DNA: TGTGCCTGGAAAGCAGTAGCGGGGTTGTGGTACTTC

J: TRBJ1-5
size: -
D: -
V: TRBV19
CDR3: CASSMNWGRSSNQPQHF
DNA: TGTGCCAGTAGTATGAATTGGGGGCGATCCAGCAATCAGCCCCAGCATTTT

J: TRBJ1-2
size: -
D: -
V: TRBV30
CDR3: CAWSPGASYGYTF
DNA: TGTGCCTGGAGTCCTGGGGCGAGCTATGGCTACACCTTC

J: TRBJ1-4
size: -
D: -
V: TRBV6-5
CDR3: CATSGVGTNEKLFF
DNA: TGTGCCACTTCAGGGGTAGGAACTAATGAAAAACTGTTTTTT

J: TRBJ1-2
size: few
D: -
V: TRBV29-1
CDR3: CSVDPGWGTGGYTF
DNA: TGCAGCGTTGATCCCGGATGGGGTACGGGTGGCTACACCTTC

J: TRBJ2-1
size: -
D: -
V: TRBV2
CDR3: CASSEFPSPFF
DNA: TGTGCCAGCAGTGAGTTTCCGAGCCCGTTCTTC

J: TRBJ1-5
size: -
D: -
V: TRBV6-6
CDR3: CASSSQGSGNQPQHF
DNA: TGTGCCAGCAGTTCACAGGGCAGTGGGAATCAGCCCCAGCATTTT

J: TRBJ2-7
size: -
D: TRBD2
V: TRBV5-1
CDR3: CASSYTSGTIYEQYF
DNA: TGCGCCAGCAGCTACACTAGCGGGACTATCTACGAGCAGTACTTC

J: TRBJ1-2
size: few
D: -
V: TRBV5-1
CDR3: CASSEDSNYGYTF
DNA: TGCGCCAGCAGCGAGGACAGTAACTATGGCTACACCTTC

J: TRBJ2-5
size: -
D: -
V: TRBV11-2
CDR3: CASSYGGMGKETQYF
DNA: TGTGCCAGCAGCTACGGAGGAATGGGGAAAGAGACCCAGTACTTC

J: TRBJ1-1
size: few
D: TRBD1
V: TRBV25-1
CDR3: CASSVTTGGTEAFF
DNA: TGTGCCAGCAGTGTAACTACAGGGGGGACTGAAGCTTTCTTT

J: TRBJ2-7
size: -
D: TRBD2
V: TRBV29-1
CDR3: CSGRLAGTYEQYF
DNA: TGCAGCGGCAGACTAGCGGGGACCTACGAGCAGTACTTC

J: TRBJ2-7
size: -
D: -
V: TRBV5-6
CDR3: CASSLDQGTYEQYF
DNA: TGTGCCAGCAGCTTGGATCAGGGAACCTACGAGCAGTACTTC

J: TRBJ1-2
size: few
D: -
V: TRBV5-1
CDR3: CASSLDVGDNGYTF
DNA: TGCGCCAGCAGCTTGGACGTCGGCGATAATGGCTACACCTTC

J: TRBJ2-3
size: -
D: -
V: TRBV2
CDR3: CASTRQRGTSTDTQYF
DNA: TGTGCCAGCACTAGGCAGCGCGGAACCAGCACAGATACGCAGTATTTT